This is a list of T cell receptor beta chains from one sample in a study of post-analysis software for immune sequencing data. MiXCR was run by TCRdb on the PCR reads, yielding one entry per CDR3 protein. The data show roughly 410,000 distinct CDR3 sequences, less than 35% seen once. The specimen was blood. The source is a girl between 10 and 17 years old with multiple sclerosis. Each CDR3 is given with its conserved first and last residue. D genes are given only for firm matches. A row's size may be missing; if present it is once, few, many or a size class.

CDR3 DNA	CDR3 protein	D gene	clone size	V gene	J gene
TGTGCCAGCAGTTTAGGGACAGGGTTCTACAATGAGCAGTTCTTC	CASSLGTGFYNEQFF	TRBD1	once	TRBV12-3/TRBV12-4	TRBJ2-1
TGCAGCGTTCCGGCAGGGGGGTTTTACAGTGAGCAGTTCTTC	CSVPAGGFYSEQFF	.	.	TRBV29-1	TRBJ2-1
TGTGCCATCAGTGACCTTCTTGGGGATACTGAAGCTTTCTTT	CAISDLLGDTEAFF	.	.	TRBV10-3	TRBJ1-1
TGCGCCAGCACGACGAGAGGCTACACCTTC	CASTTRGYTF	.	.	TRBV5-1	TRBJ1-2
TGTGCCAGCAGCTCGTCGGGGTACCCTTTGGATACGCAGTATTTT	CASSSSGYPLDTQYF	.	few	TRBV7-2	TRBJ2-3
TGTGCCACGGAAGAACGGGGGAGGGCCTACGAGCAGTACTTC	CATEERGRAYEQYF	TRBD2	many	TRBV3-1	TRBJ2-7
TGCGCCAGCAGCTTGGTCGCCCAGAACACTGAAGCTTTCTTT	CASSLVAQNTEAFF	.	few	TRBV5-1	TRBJ1-1
TGCGCCAGCAGCCAAGATTGGGGAATCTCCTACGAGCAGTACTTC	CASSQDWGISYEQYF	.	.	TRBV4-1	TRBJ2-7
TGCGCCAGCAGCCAACAGGGGTCAAAGGACTATGGCTACACCTTC	CASSQQGSKDYGYTF	.	few	TRBV4-1	TRBJ1-2
TGTGCCAGCAGCTCCTACCTGGGCTACGAGCAGTACTTC	CASSSYLGYEQYF	.	few	TRBV7-2	TRBJ2-7
TGTGCCAGCAGTCGAAGCGACCAGGGACTATCCTACGAGCAGTACTTC	CASSRSDQGLSYEQYF	TRBD2	few	TRBV6-1	TRBJ2-7
TGTGCCAGCAGCTTAGGTAGCGGGGGACTTCCCACAGATACGCAGTATTTT	CASSLGSGGLPTDTQYF	TRBD2	.	TRBV7-2	TRBJ2-3
TGTGCCAGCAGTTACGATACTAGCGGGGGGTACCAAGAGACCCAGTACTTC	CASSYDTSGGYQETQYF	TRBD2	.	TRBV6-5	TRBJ2-5
TGTGCCAGCAGGAAAGGGGCAGTAACCAATGAGCAGTTCTTC	CASRKGAVTNEQFF	.	few	TRBV21-1	TRBJ2-1
TGTACCAGCAGCGGCTCTGGGGCCAACGTCCTGACTTTC	CTSSGSGANVLTF	.	.	TRBV6-6	TRBJ2-6
TGTGCCAGCAGCCCCTCCAGCAGTGGGCGGGAAGCTTTCTTT	CASSPSSSGREAFF	.	few	TRBV7-2	TRBJ1-1
TGTGCCAGCAGCTTAGGTGGGTCTGCCGGCGAGCAGTACTTC	CASSLGGSAGEQYF	.	.	TRBV13	TRBJ2-7
TGTGCCATCAGTAGATCGACGTCTGACGGAAACACCATATATTTT	CAISRSTSDGNTIYF	.	.	TRBV10-3	TRBJ1-3
TGTGCCAACAGCCAAGATTCGACAGTGAATAACTATGGCTACACCTTC	CANSQDSTVNNYGYTF	.	.	TRBV4-2	TRBJ1-2
TGCAGTGCTAGTAGGCAGGGGGCGGGGACTGAAGCTTTCTTT	CSASRQGAGTEAFF	TRBD1	.	TRBV20-1	TRBJ1-1
TGCGCCAGCAGCTTTGGGGATGGCGAGCAGTACTTC	CASSFGDGEQYF	.	.	TRBV5-1	TRBJ2-7
TGCGCCAGCAGCCGATCGACCGAGTCTGGTTCACCCCTCCACTTT	CASSRSTESGSPLHF	.	.	TRBV4-1	TRBJ1-6
TGCAGCGACCCCCACAGGGGAGCTAACTATGGCTACACCTTC	CSDPHRGANYGYTF	TRBD1	few	TRBV29-1	TRBJ1-2
TGTGCCAGCAGTGAGTACACTTCGAGCAATCAGCCCCAGCATTTT	CASSEYTSSNQPQHF	.	.	TRBV6-1	TRBJ1-5
TGCGCCAGCAGCCCACGAAACAGGGGAGGTACTGAAGCTTTCTTT	CASSPRNRGGTEAFF	TRBD1	.	TRBV5-1	TRBJ1-1
TGTGCTAGTGGTCCAGGACTAGCGGAGGAGACCCAGTACTTC	CASGPGLAEETQYF	TRBD2	few	TRBV12-5	TRBJ2-5